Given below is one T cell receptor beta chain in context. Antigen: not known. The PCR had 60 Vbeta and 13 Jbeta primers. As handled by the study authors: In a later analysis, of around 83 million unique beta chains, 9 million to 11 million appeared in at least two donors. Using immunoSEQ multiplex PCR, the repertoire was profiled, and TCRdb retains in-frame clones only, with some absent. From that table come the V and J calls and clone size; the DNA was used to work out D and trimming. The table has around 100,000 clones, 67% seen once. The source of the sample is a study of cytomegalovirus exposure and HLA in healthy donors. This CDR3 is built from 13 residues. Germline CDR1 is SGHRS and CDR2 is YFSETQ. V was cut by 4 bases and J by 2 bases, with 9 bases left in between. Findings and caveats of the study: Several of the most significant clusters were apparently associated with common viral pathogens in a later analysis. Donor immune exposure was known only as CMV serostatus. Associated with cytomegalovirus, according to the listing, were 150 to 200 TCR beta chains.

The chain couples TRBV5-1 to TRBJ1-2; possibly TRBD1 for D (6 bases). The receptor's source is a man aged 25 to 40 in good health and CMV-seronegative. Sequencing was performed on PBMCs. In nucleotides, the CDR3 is TGCGCCAGCAGCGACGGACAGAACTATGGCTACACCTTC. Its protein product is CASSDGQNYGYTF.